The rows below give T cell receptor beta chains drawn from one sample of a study of chemoradiotherapy in HPV16-positive cancers. The data were produced by immunoSEQ multiplex PCR, yet TCRdb's version contains in-frame clones alone and is incomplete. This table holds under 25,000 clones, approximately 88% found once. The starting material was blood, obtained from a patient who underwent chemoradiotherapy. These TCRs come from a human donor with HPV-associated anogenital cancer. The CDR3 runs from the conserved cysteine through the conserved F or W. D genes are given only for firm matches. Clone size is stated in some rows and not others, as once, few, many or a class when expanded.

d_call	clone_size	v_call	j_call	cdr3_aa	cdr3_nt
-	-	TRBV5-5	TRBJ1-1	CASSFGVSNTEAFF	TGTGCCAGCAGCTTTGGGGTCTCGAACACTGAAGCTTTCTTT
-	-	TRBV5-1	TRBJ1-1	CASSPTGENTEAFF	TGCGCCAGCAGCCCGACGGGGGAGAACACTGAAGCTTTCTTT
-	once	TRBV27	TRBJ1-5	CASSLLAGALTGQPQHF	TGTGCCAGCAGTTTACTGGCAGGAGCCCTGACAGGTCAGCCCCAGCATTTT
TRBD1	-	TRBV7-3	TRBJ1-1	CASSLGTGTEAFF	TGTGCCAGCAGCTTGGGGACAGGCACTGAAGCTTTCTTT
TRBD1	-	TRBV19	TRBJ2-7	CASQPGDRGYQQYF	TGTGCCAGCCAACCAGGGGACAGGGGATATCAGCAGTACTTC
TRBD1	few	TRBV7-8	TRBJ2-7	CASSPRTGSYEQYF	TGTGCCAGCAGCCCAAGGACAGGCTCCTACGAGCAGTACTTC
-	-	TRBV19	TRBJ2-1	CASTNRNEQFF	TGTGCCAGTACCAACAGAAATGAGCAGTTCTTC
-	-	TRBV2	TRBJ2-7	CASRDSRTSYEQYF	TGTGCCAGCAGGGACAGTCGGACCTCCTACGAGCAGTACTTC
-	-	TRBV9	TRBJ2-1	CASSVGGAGSYNEQFF	TGTGCCAGCAGCGTAGGAGGGGCGGGGTCCTACAATGAGCAGTTCTTC
-	-	TRBV6-1	TRBJ2-7	CASSVGASGKYEQYF	TGTGCCAGCAGTGTGGGAGCGTCTGGCAAGTACGAGCAGTACTTC
-	few	TRBV7-9	TRBJ1-1	CASRAMNTEAFF	TGTGCCAGCAGGGCCATGAACACTGAAGCTTTCTTT
-	few	TRBV27	TRBJ1-1	CASSGPDTEAFF	TGTGCCAGCAGTGGGCCAGACACTGAAGCTTTCTTT
TRBD1	once	TRBV2	TRBJ2-7	CASTDGTGWVYEQYF	TGTGCCAGCACCGATGGGACAGGGTGGGTATACGAGCAGTACTTC
-	-	TRBV7-9	TRBJ2-5	CASSALTGETQYF	TGTGCCAGCAGCGCCCTGACGGGAGAGACCCAGTACTTC
-	-	TRBV13	TRBJ2-5	CASSPDRQETQYF	TGTGCCAGCAGCCCAGACCGTCAAGAGACCCAGTACTTC
TRBD1	-	TRBV5-6	TRBJ1-2	CASSLQNRGEYGYTF	TGTGCCAGCAGCTTGCAGAACAGGGGAGAGTATGGCTACACCTTC
TRBD2	-	TRBV4-1	TRBJ2-7	CASSQAPSSRDYLYEQYF	TGCGCCAGCAGCCAAGCCCCTTCCTCCCGGGACTATCTCTACGAGCAGTACTTC
TRBD1	-	TRBV6-1	TRBJ1-5	CASSGLRTGSGPQHF	TGTGCCAGCAGTGGACTCCGGACAGGCTCAGGGCCCCAGCATTTT
TRBD2	-	TRBV6-1	TRBJ2-7	CASSGTSGVTLPYEQYF	TGTGCCAGCAGTGGGACTAGCGGAGTTACTCTTCCCTACGAGCAGTACTTC
-	-	TRBV19	TRBJ1-5	CASSIGQKNQPQHF	TGTGCCAGTAGTATAGGGCAGAAGAATCAGCCCCAGCATTTT
-	once	TRBV5-5	TRBJ2-2	CASSLGARAQTGELFF	TGTGCCAGCAGCTTGGGGGCGCGGGCCCAAACCGGGGAGCTGTTTTTT
TRBD1	few	TRBV6-6	TRBJ2-3	CASRSMGQTDTQYF	TGTGCCAGCAGGTCAATGGGACAGACAGATACGCAGTATTTT
-	-	TRBV28	TRBJ1-1	CASTSMVEDSRSGAFF	TGTGCCAGCACCAGCATGGTCGAGGATTCGCGATCTGGGGCTTTCTTT
-	-	TRBV5-1	TRBJ1-5	CASSLLLPQHF	TGCGCCAGCAGCTTGCTGCTGCCCCAGCATTTT
-	-	TRBV7-2	TRBJ2-1	CASDPGISYNEQFF	TGTGCCAGCGATCCCGGGATCTCCTACAATGAGCAGTTCTTC
-	few	TRBV10-3	TRBJ2-3	CAISESSATDTQYF	TGTGCCATCAGTGAGTCTTCCGCCACAGATACGCAGTATTTT
TRBD2	-	TRBV27	TRBJ2-4	CASSSPASGGAGSIQYF	TGTGCCAGCAGTTCCCCCGCTAGCGGGGGGGCTGGGAGCATTCAGTACTTC
TRBD1	-	TRBV5-1	TRBJ2-1	CASRGQGSGEQFF	TGCGCCAGCAGGGGACAGGGCAGCGGTGAGCAGTTCTTC
-	-	TRBV7-8	TRBJ1-1	CASSLVIGRSVMNTEAFF	TGTGCCAGCAGCTTAGTAATAGGCAGGTCGGTAATGAACACTGAAGCTTTCTTT
-	-	TRBV28	TRBJ2-7	CASSSPGETYEQYF	TGTGCCAGCAGTTCCCCGGGAGAGACATACGAGCAGTACTTC